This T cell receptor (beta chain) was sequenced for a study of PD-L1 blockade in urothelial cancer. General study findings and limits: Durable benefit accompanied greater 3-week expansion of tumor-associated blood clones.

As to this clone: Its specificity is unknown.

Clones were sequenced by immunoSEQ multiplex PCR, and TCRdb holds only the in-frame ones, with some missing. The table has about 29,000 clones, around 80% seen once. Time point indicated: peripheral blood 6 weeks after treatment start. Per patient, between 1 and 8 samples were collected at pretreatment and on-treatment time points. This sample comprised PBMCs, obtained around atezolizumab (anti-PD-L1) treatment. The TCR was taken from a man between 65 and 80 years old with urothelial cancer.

The DNA for the CDR3 is TGTGCCAGCAGCAGAGAGGTTGACGGCCTTTTCTATGGCTACACCTTC. The encoded protein is CASSREVDGLFYGYTF. J is TRBJ1-2 and V is TRBV14; no definite D call. The CDR3 runs 16 residues. Germline assignment: CDR1 SGHDN and CDR2 FVKESK. V was clipped by 5 bases and J by 4 bases, with 20 bases between them.